This T cell receptor (beta chain) was documented in a study of T cell repertoires in ileal Crohn's disease. Time point: neoterminal ileum biopsy at postoperative endoscopy, about 6 months after surgery. Method: immunoSEQ multiplex PCR; TCRdb's copy keeps in-frame clones and lacks some. The sample shows 55,000 to 65,000 clones, less than 90% of them seen only once. V lost 5 bases and J 5 bases, leaving 15 bases between the germline ends. The CDR3 extends over 13 amino acids. Germline CDR1 reads GTSNPN; CDR2 reads SVGIG (reference sequence). What was sequenced was ileal tissue. The clonotype comes from an adult with Crohn's disease. The rearrangement links TRBV30 to TRBJ1-1, with no clear D. CDR3 bases: TGTGCCTGGGGGAGTTTGTTCAGGACTGAAGCTTTCTTT. Translated: CAWGSLFRTEAFF. The full variable domain, rest sourced from reference TRBV30 and TRBJ1-1, is SQTIHQWPATLVQPVGSPLSLECTVEGTSNPNLYWYRQAAGRGLQLLFYSVGIGQISSEVPQNLSASRPQDRQFILSSKKLLLSDSGFYLCAWGSLFRTEAFFGQGTRLTVV.